This TCR beta chain was sequenced for a study of blood T cell repertoires in COVID-19. Study information: The United States, Italy and Spain provided the acute and convalescent COVID-19 samples. Sample material is recorded as cDNA or gDNA derived from T cells, B-cell-depleted T cells, or PBMCs.

The CDR3 is 14 residues long. The V and J ends lost 4 bases and 8 bases, in that order; junction bases with no gene match: 3. Per the germline V gene, CDR1 is ENHRY and CDR2 is SYGVKD. The authors' processing: Estimation of nucleated cell counts relied on the amplification of reference gene primers. Clones were read by immunoSEQ multiplex PCR, and TCRdb kept only the in-frame ones, dropping some. The V and J calls and clone size are taken from that table; D and trimming were inferred from the DNA. The sample has around 140,000 clones, roughly 84% seen once. This receptor was taken from a human donor in a cohort sampled during active COVID-19. J is TRBJ2-1 and V is TRBV10-3; 12 bases are a match to TRBD1. The specimen was peripheral blood. CDR3 region: CAISGGTGGDEQFF. CDR3 sequence (DNA): TGTGCCATCAGTGGCGGGACAGGGGGCGATGAGCAGTTCTTC.